Below are 18 T cell receptor beta chains sequenced from a single sample in a study of tumor-infiltrating lymphocytes in primary liver carcinoma (dated by TCRdb to about 2017). The reads were generated on an Illumina HiSeq 2500. A constant-region primer and ProtoScript II reverse transcriptase were used to reverse-transcribe TCRbeta-specific cDNA from around 480 ng total RNA. Three nested multiplex PCR rounds, following a slightly modified ARM-PCR procedure, were used to build the TCRbeta libraries. The first two PCR rounds used multiplex TRBV1-TRBV30 forward primers with a Cbeta reverse primer, each for about 10 cycles. TCRdb passed the public sequencing reads through fastp at Q25 and MiXCR, retaining productive beta sequences. Identical CDR3 protein sequences are pooled into one entry, listed with their most common genes and DNA. This sample lists about 330,000 distinct CDR3 sequences; roughly 61% were detected once. Roughly 6% of the sample belongs to the ten largest clones.

Blood RNA was extracted from unsorted whole blood using TRIzol reagent, and germline DNA was obtained with the DNeasy Blood & Tissue kit. The sequenced material came from peripheral blood. The origin of the receptors is a man aged 35 to 55 with primary liver carcinoma and hepatitis B virus infection.

This clonotype has at least ten counts. The rearrangement joins TRBV10-1 to TRBJ2-3, with 7 bases that match TRBD1. Germline V CDR1 and CDR2: WNHNN, SYGVQD (reference sequence). The CDR3 extends over 16 amino acids. J gave up 1 base and V 6 bases, and 10 bases lay outside the gene matches. CDR3 DNA: TGCGCCAGCAGCGCAGGCGGACAGGACGGCACAGATACGCAGTATTTT. Translated: CASSAGGQDGTDTQYF.

Details on this clonotype: The junction shows a germline mismatch at one end, possibly a read error. This chain connects TRBV11-2 to TRBJ2-2; 7 nucleotides align to TRBD2. This CDR3 is 15 amino acids long. Per germline, CDR1 SGHAT and CDR2 FQNNGV. The CDR3 coding sequence is TGTGCCAGCAGCTTATTGGGAGGGACCACCAGGGAGCTGTTTTTT. It specifies CASSLLGGTTRELFF.

The chain combines TRBV7-9 with TRBJ2-3; TRBD1 aligns across 10 bases. The CDR3 contains 14 residues. After removal of 8 bases from V and 5 bases from J, the junction contained 7 bases not matched to a gene. Germline CDR1 and CDR2: SEHNR and FQNEAQ (reference sequence). For the CDR3, the DNA is TGTGCCAGCCCCGGGACAGGGGAGCAAGATACGCAGTATTTT. It specifies CASPGTGEQDTQYF. Filled out from reference TRBV7-9 and TRBJ2-3, the complete variable domain reads DTGVSQNPRHKITKRGQNVTFRCDPISEHNRLYWYRQTLGQGPEFLTYFQNEAQLEKSRLLSDRFSAERPKGSFSTLEIQRTEQGDSAMYLCASPGTGEQDTQYFGPGTRLTVL.

Remarks on this clonotype: This could be a read error, since a much larger clone is one nucleotide away. V and J are TRBV10-3 and TRBJ1-1; D unresolved. CDR1 is ENHRY and CDR2 is SYGVKD in the germline V gene. The germline V and J ends were trimmed by 1 base and 6 bases, with 6 bases remaining between them. The CDR3 consists of 12 residues. As DNA, the CDR3 is TGTGCCATCAGTGAGTTGGGCTCTGAAGCTTTCTTT. Its protein product is CAISELGSEAFF.

This clonotype was seen only once. A read error may account for a junction end that differs from germline. The genes are TRBV11-2 and TRBJ2-7, with 8 bases identical to TRBD2. The germline CDR1 and CDR2 sequences are SGHAT and FQNNGV. The CDR3 is 14 residues long. The CDR3 loop reads CTSGLRGGSYEQYF. CDR3 in DNA: TGTACCAGCGGCTTACGGGGGGGTTCCTACGAGCAGTACTTC.

A word on this clonotype: A read error may be the cause here, since a much bigger clone is one base away. This chain connects TRBV6-6 to TRBJ2-7; 7 nucleotides agree with TRBD2. Looked up from germline, CDR1 is MNHNY and CDR2 is SVGAGI (reference sequence). The CDR3 extends over 16 amino acids. The V segment lost 6 bases and the J segment 6 bases; nucleotides outside the gene matches: 17. The CDR3 DNA follows: TGTGCCAGCAGCCTGGGACTACCGGGGACCGGGGTCGAGCAGTACTTC. Encoded protein: CASSLGLPGTGVEQYF.

A remark on this clonotype: The CDR3 does not end in the conserved phenylalanine or tryptophan, so this is likely a read error. This chain joins TRBV4-2 and TRBJ2-2; D gene unclear. Trimming pared 1 base from V and 5 bases from J, leaving 14 bases between. Germline CDR1 and CDR2: LGHNA and YNFKEQ. The CDR3 runs 16 residues. The CDR3 nucleotides read TGTGCCAGCAGCCAAGTAGTTGCGTCCAAGACCGGGGAGCTGTTTTCT. Translated: CASSQVVASKTGELFS.

The sample holds many counts of this clonotype. The chain recombines TRBV10-3 with TRBJ2-7; D unresolved. The CDR3 sequence is 13 residues long. V lost 4 bases and J 2 bases, leaving 9 bases between the germline ends. Per germline, CDR1 ENHRY and CDR2 SYGVKD. The DNA for the CDR3 is TGTGCCATCAGTGTGGGCGGCACCTACGAGCAGTACTTC. Amino acid sequence: CAISVGGTYEQYF.

Remarks on this clonotype: An end of the junction does not agree with germline; a read error may underlie this. The chain is built from TRBV11-2 and TRBJ2-1; no definite D call. The CDR3 has 15 residues. Germline values: CDR1 SGHAT, CDR2 FQNNGV. The CDR3 protein is CASNLVIGSYDEQFF. DNA of the CDR3: TGTGCCAGCAACTTAGTCATTGGTTCCTACGATGAGCAGTTCTTC.

This clonotype was detected only a few times. The V and J genes are TRBV6-2 or TRBV6-3 and TRBJ2-7; D ambiguous. Germline V gene lookup returns CDR1 MNHEY and CDR2 SVGEGT. This CDR3 region has 11 residues. With 0 bases removed from V and 6 bases from J, the gap between germline ends came to 3 bases. For the CDR3, the DNA is TGTGCCAGCAGTTACTCGGCCGAGCAGTACTTC. The encoded protein is CASSYSAEQYF.

This clonotype was seen only a few times. J is TRBJ2-1 and V is TRBV5-1; 11 positions agree with TRBD2. The junction had 3 bases not matched to a gene; V was cut back by 4 bases and J by 3 bases. From germline, CDR1 is SGHRS and CDR2 YFSETQ. This CDR3 has 15 amino acids. CDR3 nucleotide sequence: TGCGCCAGCAGCCCGACTAGCGGGGTCTACAATGAGCAGTTCTTC. This translates into CASSPTSGVYNEQFF.

A note on this clonotype: A much more abundant neighbour one base away suggests this may be a read error. This chain uses TRBV29-1 with TRBJ2-5; 11 positions agree with TRBD1. Trimming cost V 1 base and J 4 bases; bases outside gene matches: 5. The CDR3 is 15 amino acids. Germline V gene data show CDR1 as SQVTM and CDR2 as ANQGSEA. CDR3 bases: TGCAGCGTTGAAGGGGACAGGGGGTGGTCAGAGACCCAGTACTTC. The encoded protein is CSVEGDRGWSETQYF.

The chain joins TRBV11-2 to TRBJ2-3; D ambiguous. Germline CDR1 SGHAT, CDR2 FQNNGV. The V gene lost 9 bases and the J gene lost 0 bases, with 10 bases spanning the gap. This CDR3 region has 13 residues. The CDR3 coding sequence is TGTGCCAGAAGTCCCTCTAGCACAGATACGCAGTATTTT. This translates into CARSPSSTDTQYF.

A remark on this clonotype: This may arise from a read error, as a much more abundant clone is one base away. CDR3 DNA: TGTGCCAGCAGTGGATGGTCACCCCTCCGCTTT. Amino acid sequence: CASSGWSPLRF. The chain links TRBV6-1 to TRBJ1-6; D gene uncertain. The CDR3 extends over 11 amino acids. Germline V gene sequence: CDR1 MNHNS, CDR2 SASEGT.

Regarding this clonotype: A much larger clone lies one base from this, so it may be a read error. The chain links TRBV6-6 to TRBJ2-3; 10 nucleotides match TRBD2. J was trimmed by 0 bases and V by 5 bases; bases with no gene match: 14. This CDR3 has 19 residues. CDR1 is MNHNY, CDR2 SVGAGI, per germline (reference sequence). The CDR3 DNA reads as TGTGCCAGCAGTGGGACTAGCGAGTGGGTCGCCTCTAGCACAGATACGCAGTATTTT. Translated, it gives CASSGTSEWVASSTDTQYF.

A word on this clonotype: The junction differs from germline at one of its ends, possibly a read error. The chain recombines TRBV6-5 with TRBJ2-7; 8 bases line up with TRBD2. Germline V CDR1 and CDR2: MNHEY, SVGAGI. The CDR3 runs 19 residues. Here the CDR3 reads CASSHSTNRGLVASYEQYF. CDR3 DNA sequence: TGTGCCAGCAGTCACTCTACCAACCGGGGACTAGTGGCTTCCTACGAGCAGTACTTC.

For this clonotype: This could be a read error, since a much larger clone is one nucleotide away. The rearrangement links TRBV5-4 to TRBJ2-1, with D possibly being TRBD1 (6 bases). V was pared by 4 bases and J by 9 bases, with 20 bases between. This CDR3 is built from 15 residues. Germline-derived CDR1 and CDR2 are SGHNT and YYREEE (reference sequence). The CDR3 spells CASSVGQSLGSEQFF. In nucleotides, the CDR3 is TGTGCCAGCAGCGTGGGACAATCCCTGGGGAGTGAGCAGTTCTTC.

Of note for this clonotype: The conserved phenylalanine or tryptophan normally closing the CDR3 is absent here, so this likely arose from a read error. This sequence joins TRBV7-9 and TRBJ2-7, with 8 positions matching TRBD2. Germline values: CDR1 SEHNR, CDR2 FQNEAQ (reference sequence). This CDR3 is 14 amino acids long. V gave up 4 bases and J gave up 3 bases; unmatched junction bases: 5. The CDR3 loop is CASSSKAGGYEQYI. CDR3 nucleotide sequence: TGTGCCAGCAGCTCAAAGGCGGGGGGCTACGAGCAGTACATC.